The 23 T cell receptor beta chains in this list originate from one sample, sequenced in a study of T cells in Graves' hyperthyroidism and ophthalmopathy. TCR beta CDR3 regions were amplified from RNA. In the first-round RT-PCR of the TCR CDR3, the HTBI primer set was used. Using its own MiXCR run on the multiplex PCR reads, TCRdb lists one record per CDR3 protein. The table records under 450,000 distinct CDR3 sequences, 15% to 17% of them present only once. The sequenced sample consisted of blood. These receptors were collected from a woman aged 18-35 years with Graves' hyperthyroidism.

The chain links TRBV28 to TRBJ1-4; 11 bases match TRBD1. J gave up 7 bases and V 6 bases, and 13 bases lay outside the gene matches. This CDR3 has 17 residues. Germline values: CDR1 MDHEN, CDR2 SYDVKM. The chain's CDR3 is CASSHPGQGDYGEKLFF. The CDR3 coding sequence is TGTGCCAGCAGCCACCCGGGACAGGGGGATTATGGTGAAAAACTGTTTTTT.

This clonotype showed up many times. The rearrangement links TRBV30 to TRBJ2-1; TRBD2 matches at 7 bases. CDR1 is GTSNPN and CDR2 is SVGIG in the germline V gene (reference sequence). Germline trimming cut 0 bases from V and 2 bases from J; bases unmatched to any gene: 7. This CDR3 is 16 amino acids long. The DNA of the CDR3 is TGTGCCTGGAGTGTATCGAGGACTAGTCCCTACAATGAGCAGTTCTTC. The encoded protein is CAWSVSRTSPYNEQFF.

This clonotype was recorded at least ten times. Here the CDR3 DNA reads TGTGCCAGCAGGCGGCGGGACAGGGTTTACGAGCAGTACTTC. Its protein product is CASRRRDRVYEQYF. The chain links TRBV2 to TRBJ2-7; TRBD1 matches at 9 bases. This CDR3 spans 14 amino acids. The ends lost 6 bases at V and 4 bases at J; junction bases unmatched: 7. CDR1 and CDR2 from the germline V gene are SNHLY and FYNNEI.

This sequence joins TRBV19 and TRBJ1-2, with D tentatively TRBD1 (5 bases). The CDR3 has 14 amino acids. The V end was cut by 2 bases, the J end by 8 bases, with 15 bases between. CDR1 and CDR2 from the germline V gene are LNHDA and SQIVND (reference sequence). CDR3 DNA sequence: TGTGCCAGTAGTATATTGGACCGGAGGGGCGGCTACACCTTC. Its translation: CASSILDRRGGYTF.

Here the CDR3 DNA reads TGTGCCAGCAGCGTACACAGGGGGCGCGATACGCAGTATTTT. This translates into CASSVHRGRDTQYF. This chain joins TRBV7-2 and TRBJ2-3; 9 bases align to TRBD1. Germline loops: CDR1 SGHTA, CDR2 FQGNSA. The CDR3 spans 14 residues. With V trimmed by 5 bases and J by 6 bases, 6 bases remained unmatched.

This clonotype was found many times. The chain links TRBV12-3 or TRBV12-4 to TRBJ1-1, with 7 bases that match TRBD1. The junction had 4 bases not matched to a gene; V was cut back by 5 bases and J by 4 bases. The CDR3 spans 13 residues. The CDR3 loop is CASSQQGSTEAFF. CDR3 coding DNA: TGTGCCAGCAGTCAACAGGGGAGCACTGAAGCTTTCTTT.

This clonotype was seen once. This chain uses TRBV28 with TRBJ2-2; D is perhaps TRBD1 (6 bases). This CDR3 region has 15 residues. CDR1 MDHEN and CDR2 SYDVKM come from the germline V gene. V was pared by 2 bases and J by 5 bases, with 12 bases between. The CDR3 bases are TGTGCCAGCAGTTTAGGGGCAGGGGTTACCGGGGAGCTGTTTTTT. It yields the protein CASSLGAGVTGELFF.

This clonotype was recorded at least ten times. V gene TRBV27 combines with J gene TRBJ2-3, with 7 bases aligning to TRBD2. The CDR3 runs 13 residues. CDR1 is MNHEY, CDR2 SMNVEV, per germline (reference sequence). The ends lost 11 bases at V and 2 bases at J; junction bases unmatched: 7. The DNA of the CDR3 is TGTGCCTTGAACGGGGGGTACACAGATACGCAGTATTTT. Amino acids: CALNGGYTDTQYF.

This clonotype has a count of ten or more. The CDR3 protein is CASSFGAGEKLFF. The CDR3 DNA follows: TGTGCCAGCAGTTTTGGGGCTGGGGAAAAACTGTTTTTT. The gene calls are TRBV12-3 or TRBV12-4 and TRBJ1-4, with a possible D match to TRBD1 (5 bases). The CDR3 sequence is 13 residues long. The V end lost 3 bases, the J end lost 8 bases, and 10 bases lay between the germline ends.

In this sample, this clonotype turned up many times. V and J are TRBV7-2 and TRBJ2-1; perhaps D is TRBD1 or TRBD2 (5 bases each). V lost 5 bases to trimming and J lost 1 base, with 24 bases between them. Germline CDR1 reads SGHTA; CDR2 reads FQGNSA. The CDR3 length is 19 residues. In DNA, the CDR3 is TGTGCCAGCAGCCGCCGACCGGGACGATTAGAAAGGTCCTACAATGAGCAGTTCTTC. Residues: CASSRRPGRLERSYNEQFF.

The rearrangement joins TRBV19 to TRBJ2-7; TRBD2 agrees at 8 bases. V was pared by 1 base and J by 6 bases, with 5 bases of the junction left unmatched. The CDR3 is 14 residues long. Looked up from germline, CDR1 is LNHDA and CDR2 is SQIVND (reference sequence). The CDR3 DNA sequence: TGTGCCAGTAGTATAGGGACTAGCACTTCCGAGCAGTACTTC. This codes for CASSIGTSTSEQYF.

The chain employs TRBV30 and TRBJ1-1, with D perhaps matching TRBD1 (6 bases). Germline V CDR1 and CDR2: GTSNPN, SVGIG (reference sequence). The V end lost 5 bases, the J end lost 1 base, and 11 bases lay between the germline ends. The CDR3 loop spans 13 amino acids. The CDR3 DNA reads TGTGCCTGGGAGATACAGGGGAACACTGAAGCTTTCTTT. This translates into CAWEIQGNTEAFF.

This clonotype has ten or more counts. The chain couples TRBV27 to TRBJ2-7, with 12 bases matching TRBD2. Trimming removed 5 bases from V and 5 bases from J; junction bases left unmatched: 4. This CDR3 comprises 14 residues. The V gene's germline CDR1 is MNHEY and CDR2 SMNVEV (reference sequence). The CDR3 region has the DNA TGTGCCAGCAGTGTCGGACTAGCGGGAAACGAGCAGTACTTC. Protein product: CASSVGLAGNEQYF.

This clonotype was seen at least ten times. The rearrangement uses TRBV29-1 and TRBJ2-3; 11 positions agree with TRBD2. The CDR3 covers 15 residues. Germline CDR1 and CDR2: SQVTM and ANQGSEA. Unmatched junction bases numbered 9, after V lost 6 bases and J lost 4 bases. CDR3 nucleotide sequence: TGCAGCGTCGGCGGCGCTAGCGGGGGGTCAGATACGCAGTATTTT. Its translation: CSVGGASGGSDTQYF.

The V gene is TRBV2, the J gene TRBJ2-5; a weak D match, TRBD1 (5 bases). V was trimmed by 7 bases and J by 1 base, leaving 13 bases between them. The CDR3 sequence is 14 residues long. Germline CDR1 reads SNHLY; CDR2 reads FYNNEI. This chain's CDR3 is CASILTVAQETQYF. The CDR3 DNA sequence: TGTGCCAGCATCCTGACAGTGGCCCAAGAGACCCAGTACTTC.

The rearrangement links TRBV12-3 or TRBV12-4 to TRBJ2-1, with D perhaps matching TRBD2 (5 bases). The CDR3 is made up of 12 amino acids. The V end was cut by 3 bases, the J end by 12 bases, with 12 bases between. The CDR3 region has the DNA TGTGCCAGCAGTTTGGTCCGGAGCGGGCAGTTCTTC. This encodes CASSLVRSGQFF.

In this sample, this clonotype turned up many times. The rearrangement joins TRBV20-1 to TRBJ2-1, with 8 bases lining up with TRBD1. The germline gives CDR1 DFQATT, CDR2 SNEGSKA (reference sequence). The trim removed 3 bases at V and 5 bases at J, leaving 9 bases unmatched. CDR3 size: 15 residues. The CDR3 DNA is TGCAGTGCTAGCTTCAGGACAGGGACACACAATGAGCAGTTCTTC. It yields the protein CSASFRTGTHNEQFF.

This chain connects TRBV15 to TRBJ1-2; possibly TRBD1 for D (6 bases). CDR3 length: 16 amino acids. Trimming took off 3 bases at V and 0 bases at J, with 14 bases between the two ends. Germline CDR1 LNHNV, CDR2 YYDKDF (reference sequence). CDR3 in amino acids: CATSRDQGWTNYGYTF. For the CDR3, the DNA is TGTGCCACCAGCAGGGATCAGGGGTGGACTAACTATGGCTACACCTTC.

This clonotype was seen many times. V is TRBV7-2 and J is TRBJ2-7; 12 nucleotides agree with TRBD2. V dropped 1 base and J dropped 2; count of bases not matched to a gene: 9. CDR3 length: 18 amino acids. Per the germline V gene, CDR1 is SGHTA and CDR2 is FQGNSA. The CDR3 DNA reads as TGTGCCAGCAGCTTAGGTCGCCGGACTAGCGGGGCGACCTACGAGCAGTACTTC. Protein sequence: CASSLGRRTSGATYEQYF.

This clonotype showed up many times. The CDR3 region is CSARDSLDAETQYF. CDR3 DNA: TGCAGTGCTAGAGATTCACTAGATGCGGAGACCCAGTACTTC. J is TRBJ2-5 and V is TRBV20-1; weak D call: TRBD2 (5 bases). Per germline, CDR1 DFQATT and CDR2 SNEGSKA (reference sequence). Trimming left V 0 bases short and J 5 bases short, with 13 bases between. CDR3 size: 14 residues.

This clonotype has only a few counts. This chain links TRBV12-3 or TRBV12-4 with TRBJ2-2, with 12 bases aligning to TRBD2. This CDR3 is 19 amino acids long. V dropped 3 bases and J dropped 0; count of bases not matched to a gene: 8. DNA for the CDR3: TGTGCCAGCAGTTTCCCCCGGACTAGCGGGATTCCGAACACCGGGGAGCTGTTTTTT. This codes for CASSFPRTSGIPNTGELFF.

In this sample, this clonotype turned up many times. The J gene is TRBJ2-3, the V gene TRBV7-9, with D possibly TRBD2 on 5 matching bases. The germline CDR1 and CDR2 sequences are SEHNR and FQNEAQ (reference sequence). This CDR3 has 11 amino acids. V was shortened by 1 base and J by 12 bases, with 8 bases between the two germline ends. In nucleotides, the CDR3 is TGTGCCAGCAGCTTAGACCGGACTCAGTATTTT. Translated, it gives CASSLDRTQYF.

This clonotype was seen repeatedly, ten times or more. Here the CDR3 DNA reads TGTGCCAGCAGCTGGCGGGGGTTTCACGTACAAGAGACCCAGTACTTC. Translating gives CASSWRGFHVQETQYF. The chain is built from TRBV5-7 and TRBJ2-5, with 7 bases that match TRBD2. TRBV5-7 is placed among ORFs of uncertain function. The CDR3 is 16 residues long. V was clipped by 3 bases and J by 2 bases; unmatched bases: 10.